This T cell receptor beta chain was identified in a study of blood T cells in healthy people across ages (dated by TCRdb to between 2014 and 2017). With respect to the entire study: In model experiments, template switching captured about one uniquely barcoded TCR beta cDNA molecule for every two T cells. Age-related changes in TCR beta repertoire diversity were measured in the study by deep sequencing normalized with unique cDNA molecular identifiers. Donors were grouped into four age groups: young (average about 15 years), middle-aged (roughly 40), aged (around 66) and long-lived (around 82). To avoid experimental bias, donors of different ages were distributed randomly across sequencing lanes. For two donors (one aged 18 to 30 and one aged 80 or older), the study analyzed two additional independent replicas of 1 million unique cDNA reads from the same blood draw. General study outcomes and caveats: Observed TCR beta diversity per million T cells fell roughly linearly with age, and a significant reduction was already apparent by age roughly 40. Total diversity estimates from one million sequenced T cells were considered lower bounds and underestimates. Compared with the aged group, more naive CD4+ T cells, fewer expanded clones and increased TCR diversity were shown by the long-lived group, suggesting age selection. There was a strong correlation between observed TCR beta diversity and the percentage of naive T cells measured by flow cytometry. The CMV infection status of donors was not known, potentially confounding age-related changes in expanded clonotypes. Conclusive comparison of naive and antigen-experienced compartments was prevented by the profiling of bulk unsorted PBMCs.

This clonotype came up many times. The clone's antigen remains unknown. No qualities accompany the bases; no much larger clone lies one base away. The 39 donors, aged about 6 to 100 years, were systemically healthy Caucasian individuals from Russia. Ten milliliters of peripheral blood were drawn from each donor into EDTA-treated Vacutainer tubes. PBMCs were isolated by Ficoll-Paque density-gradient centrifugation, with at least 6 million obtained per sample. Total RNA was extracted from PBMCs with Trizol reagent, with at least 5.5 micrograms obtained per sample. For every donor, flow cytometry on a PBMC aliquot measured the percentage of naive CD45RAhigh/CD27high T cells. Library preparation used 5' RACE. The data were produced on an Illumina HiSeq 2500. The second PCR ran for roughly 7 to 11 cycles and used a J-beta primer mix along with a sample-barcoded 5' primer. A unique molecular identifier was introduced onto each TCR beta cDNA molecule by a template-switch 5' adaptor carrying 12 random nucleotides. Each sample yielded at least 2.5 million CDR3-containing paired-end reads. The Mint cDNA synthesis kit, primed by a TRBC-specific oligonucleotide, was used to synthesize first-strand cDNA from all RNA. Following uracil-DNA glycosylase treatment, a first 18-cycle PCR with universal primers M1SS and BC2_uni_R was performed on all cDNA. The study's own analysis went as follows. Normalization of each sample was performed by random selection of 1 million high-quality reads, each carrying a distinct molecular identifier. Instead of being binned into consensus sequences, reads with shared molecular identifiers were discarded. MiTCR, with a Q25 quality threshold and the strictest error-elimination algorithm, was used for CDR3 identification, clonotype clustering and error correction. A nonparametric unseen species model with Euler transformation was used to estimate a lower bound on total TCR beta diversity. TCRdb cleaned the public reads at Q25 with fastp, built clones with MiXCR and kept in-frame beta chains. Entries are consolidated by CDR3 protein sequence, retaining the most common genes and DNA. The V and J calls follow TCRdb's processing rather than the paper's. A total of 700,000 to 850,000 distinct CDR3 sequences appear in this sample, approximately 35% of them only once. Over 10% of the sample belongs to the ten largest clones.

This TCR derives from a man between 18 and 29 years old in good health. Sample: blood.

CDR3 region: CSGATGSSEKLFF. The DNA reads TGCAGCGGGGCGACAGGGAGTTCCGAAAAACTGTTTTTT. Recombination linked TRBV29-1 to TRBJ1-4; TRBD1 fits 7 bases in the junction. Reading from cysteine to phenylalanine, the CDR3 counts 13 amino acids. Kept here is only the CDR3 DNA, which spans 39 bases and is read in frame from base 1. The germline V gene gives CDR1 as SQVTM and CDR2 as ANQGSEA. The germline V and J ends show losses of 7 bases and 8 bases respectively, and no gene match explains 10 bases of the junction.